One sample yielded the 18 T cell receptor beta chains listed below, sequenced in a study of T cell responses to AZD1222 COVID-19 vaccine. The repertoire was sequenced with immunoSEQ multiplex PCR; TCRdb's copy has only in-frame clones and lacks some. This sample has over 100,000 clones, with 91% found just once. Specimen: peripheral blood, collected on day 0 of AZD1222 vaccination. The receptors were sampled from an adult in good health.

The rearrangement joins TRBV5-4 to TRBJ2-1; D gene uncertain. V was trimmed by 6 bases and J by 8 bases, leaving 21 bases between them. Germline-derived CDR1 and CDR2 are SGHNT and YYREEE (reference sequence). CDR3 length equals 15 residues. This CDR3 reads CASTISPDEIHEQFF. As DNA, the CDR3 is TGTGCCAGCACCATTTCTCCCGACGAAATCCATGAGCAGTTCTTC. The full variable domain, completed using reference TRBV5-4 and TRBJ2-1, is ETGVTQSPTHLIKTRGQQVTLRCSSQSGHNTVSWYQQALGQGPQFIFQYYREEENGRGNFPPRFSGLQFPNYSSELNVNALELDDSALYLCASTISPDEIHEQFFGPGTRLTVL.

The chain links TRBV7-3 to TRBJ2-5; 14 positions match TRBD2. From germline, CDR1 is SGHTA and CDR2 FQGTGA. This CDR3 is 16 amino acids long. J gave up 6 bases and V 4 bases, and 7 bases lay outside the gene matches. The CDR3 DNA is TGTGCCAGCAGCTCGACTAGCGGGGGGGCCAAGAAGACCCAGTACTTC. Translating gives CASSSTSGGAKKTQYF. The full variable domain, its missing parts supplied by reference TRBV7-3 and TRBJ2-5, is GAGVSQTPSNKVTEKGKYVELRCDPISGHTALYWYRQSLGQGPEFLIYFQGTGAADDSGLPNDRFFAVRPEGSVSTLKIQRTERGDSAVYLCASSSTSGGAKKTQYFGPGTRLLVL.

This clone has a single count. The chain carries TRBV6-5 and TRBJ2-3; D is tentatively TRBD1 or TRBD2 (5 bases each). The CDR3 consists of 12 residues. The V gene's germline CDR1 is MNHEY and CDR2 SVGAGI. The V and J ends lost 2 bases and 12 bases respectively, with 12 bases between them. The CDR3 region has the DNA TGTGCCAGCAGTTACGTTGGCAGGGACCAGTATTTT. It codes for CASSYVGRDQYF.

This chain joins TRBV7-9 and TRBJ1-6; D not resolved. Trimming pared 1 base from V and 7 bases from J, leaving 5 bases between. CDR3 size: 13 residues. The germline V gene has CDR1 SEHNR and CDR2 FQNEAQ (reference sequence). In nucleotides, the CDR3 is TGTGCCAGCAGCTTAGAGGCGAATTCACCCCTCCACTTT. Protein: CASSLEANSPLHF. The entire variable domain, with the rest obtained from reference TRBV7-9 and TRBJ1-6, is as follows: DTGVSQNPRHKITKRGQNVTFRCDPISEHNRLYWYRQTLGQGPEFLTYFQNEAQLEKSRLLSDRFSAERPKGSFSTLEIQRTEQGDSAMYLCASSLEANSPLHFGNGTRLTVT.

V and J are TRBV3-1 (or the pseudogene TRBV3-2) and TRBJ1-5; 7 bases are shared with TRBD1. The trim removed 4 bases at V and 3 bases at J, leaving 9 bases unmatched. Germline CDR1 LGHDT, CDR2 YNNKEL (reference sequence). The CDR3 length is 16 residues. Here the CDR3 DNA reads TGTGCCAGCAGCCGGGCCTCTACAGGGGTCAATCAGCCCCAGCATTTT. The encoded protein is CASSRASTGVNQPQHF.

The chain links TRBV3-1 (or the pseudogene TRBV3-2) to TRBJ2-5; D may be TRBD2 (6 bases). CDR3 length equals 19 residues. In germline, CDR1 is LGHDT, CDR2 YNNKEL (reference sequence). With 2 bases removed from V and 5 bases from J, the gap between germline ends came to 27 bases. The CDR3: CASSQSGRGRSRFRETQYF. The CDR3 region has the DNA TGTGCCAGCAGCCAATCAGGGCGGGGTAGGTCGCGTTTTCGGGAGACCCAGTACTTC.

The V and J genes are TRBV7-9 and TRBJ2-3; TRBD2 matches 12 bases. The V and J ends lost 3 bases and 10 bases, in that order; junction bases with no gene match: 11. Looked up from germline, CDR1 is SEHNR and CDR2 is FQNEAQ (reference sequence). There are 16 residues in the CDR3. The CDR3 DNA follows: TGTGCCAGCAGCTTCAGCGCTAGCGGGGGGGGTGTCGCGCAGTATTTT. This encodes CASSFSASGGGVAQYF.

J is TRBJ2-7 and V is TRBV4-3; 7 bases match TRBD1. The germline CDR1 and CDR2 sequences are LGHNA and YSLEER. The V gene end was trimmed by 0 bases and the J gene end by 2 bases; junction bases not matched to a gene: 4. The CDR3 has 15 residues. In DNA, the CDR3 is TGCGCCAGCAGCCAAGATAGGGGGACAGCCTACGAGCAGTACTTC. This translates into CASSQDRGTAYEQYF.

This clone was detected a few times. This rearrangement joins TRBV7-3 to TRBJ1-1; TRBD1 agrees at 8 bases. The CDR3 has 13 residues. Germline V gene sequence: CDR1 SGHTA, CDR2 FQGTGA. The ends lost 2 bases at V and 7 bases at J; junction bases unmatched: 3. The CDR3 nucleotides read TGTGCCAGCAGCTTATACAGGGGGGGTGAAGCTTTCTTT. As protein: CASSLYRGGEAFF.

This sequence joins TRBV5-8 and TRBJ2-2; tentatively, D is TRBD1 (5 bases). The CDR3 loop spans 17 amino acids. Looked up from germline, CDR1 is SGHTS and CDR2 is YDEGEE. The V end lost 7 bases, the J end lost 0 bases, and 19 bases lay between the germline ends. The CDR3 bases are TGTGCCAGCCCCCGATTGTACAGGTATCCGAACACCGGGGAGCTGTTTTTT. It encodes CASPRLYRYPNTGELFF.

This chain joins TRBV30 and TRBJ2-1, with D possibly TRBD2 on 6 matching bases. V was trimmed by 5 bases and J by 7 bases, leaving 15 bases between them. Germline lookup yields CDR1 GTSNPN and CDR2 SVGIG (reference sequence). The CDR3 consists of 13 residues. CDR3 loop: CAWGPGTANEQFF. As DNA, the CDR3 is TGTGCCTGGGGCCCCGGGACTGCTAATGAGCAGTTCTTC.

The gene calls are TRBV28 and TRBJ2-1; 7 bases match TRBD1. The V segment lost 5 bases and the J segment 2 bases; nucleotides outside the gene matches: 6. Germline lookup yields CDR1 MDHEN and CDR2 SYDVKM. The CDR3 is 15 amino acids. CDR3 loop: CASSVDRAPYNEQFF. The CDR3 DNA follows: TGTGCCAGCAGTGTCGACAGGGCCCCCTACAATGAGCAGTTCTTC. The full variable domain, completed using reference TRBV28 and TRBJ2-1, is DVKVTQSSRYLVKRTGEKVFLECVQDMDHENMFWYRQDPGLGLRLIYFSYDVKMKEKGDIPEGYSVSREKKERFSLILESASTNQTSMYLCASSVDRAPYNEQFFGPGTRLTVL.

The chain recombines TRBV18 with TRBJ1-1; 8 bases line up with TRBD1. The junction had 3 bases not matched to a gene; V was cut back by 0 bases and J by 0 bases. The CDR3 extends over 16 amino acids. Germline values: CDR1 KGHSH, CDR2 LQKENI. The CDR3 loop is CASSPPTGGVNTEAFF. CDR3 nucleotides: TGTGCCAGCTCACCACCAACAGGGGGGGTGAACACTGAAGCTTTCTTT. Variable domain in full (rest from reference TRBV18 and TRBJ1-1): NAGVMQNPRHLVRRRGQEARLRCSPMKGHSHVYWYRQLPEEGLKFMVYLQKENIIDESGMPKERFSAEFPKEGPSILRIQQVVRGDSAAYFCASSPPTGGVNTEAFFGQGTRLTVV.

This clone appeared once. CDR3 residues: CASSFTENSPLHF. In nucleotides, the CDR3 is TGCGCCAGCAGCTTTACGGAGAATTCACCCCTCCACTTT. J is TRBJ1-6 and V is TRBV5-1, with D unresolved. Germline assignment: CDR1 SGHRS and CDR2 YFSETQ. The CDR3 spans 13 residues. Trimming stripped 2 bases from V and 7 bases from J, with 7 bases between.

The chain joins TRBV7-6 to TRBJ2-3; D is possibly TRBD2 (5 bases). From germline, CDR1 is SGHVS and CDR2 FNYEAQ. V lost 5 bases to trimming and J lost 4 bases, with 10 bases between them. This CDR3 contains 13 residues. DNA for the CDR3: TGTGCCAGCAGCCTTAGCGCTGCAGATACGCAGTATTTT. Amino acid sequence: CASSLSAADTQYF. The variable domain in full, completed from reference TRBV7-6 and TRBJ2-3, reads GAGVSQSPRYKVTKRGQDVALRCDPISGHVSLYWYRQALGQGPEFLTYFNYEAQQDKSGLPNDRFSAERPEGSISTLTIQRTEQRDSAMYRCASSLSAADTQYFGPGTRLTVL.

This chain uses TRBV5-1 with TRBJ2-7; 12 nucleotides match TRBD1. Germline V gene sequence: CDR1 SGHRS, CDR2 YFSETQ. V trimming: 3 bases; J trimming: 5 bases; junction bases outside the gene matches: 6. This CDR3 contains 15 residues. The CDR3 DNA sequence: TGCGCCAGCAGCTACTCCGGGACAGGGGGCGACGAGCAGTACTTC. Its protein is CASSYSGTGGDEQYF.

This chain uses TRBV7-9 with TRBJ1-5; D may be TRBD1 (6 bases). The germline CDR1 and CDR2 sequences are SEHNR and FQNEAQ (reference sequence). The CDR3 extends over 13 amino acids. V was shortened by 3 bases and J by 6 bases, with 9 bases between the two germline ends. The CDR3 loop is CASSLGAGQPQHF. The DNA of the CDR3 is TGTGCCAGCAGCTTGGGGGCGGGTCAGCCCCAGCATTTT.

The CDR3 spells CASSPPAGTLNNEQFF. The CDR3 bases are TGTGCCAGCTCACCACCTGCCGGGACTTTGAACAATGAGCAGTTCTTC. The gene calls are TRBV18 and TRBJ2-1, with D possibly being TRBD2 (6 bases). Germline loops: CDR1 KGHSH, CDR2 LQKENI. The CDR3 length is 16 residues. Trimming stripped 0 bases from V and 5 bases from J, with 14 bases between.